The 27 T cell receptor beta chains below were found in one sample sequenced in a study of CXCR3-negative and CXCR3-positive naive CD8 T cells. General study points: The study found more hydrophobic TRB CDR3s in CXCR3-positive naive cells than in CXCR3-negative naive cells.

These receptors are not linked to any known antigen. UMI-labeled 5' RACE TRB cDNA libraries were prepared from the cells. TCRdb re-called the 5' RACE reads, yielding one record per CDR3 amino acid sequence without DNA. The sample totals over 55,000 distinct CDR3 sequences; its top ten clones hold approximately 4.4%. The material sequenced was naive CXCR3+ CD8+ T cells from blood. Regarding subset: CD45RO-CCR7+CD27+CD95- naive CD8+ T cells expressing CXCR3 (TNR3+). These receptors were taken from a human donor in good health. Some clones in this sample may be carry-over from other donors' samples.

The chain is built from TRBV12-3 or TRBV12-4 and TRBJ1-5; TCRdb lists TRBD1, though no DNA is available to test this call. This CDR3 region has 17 residues. Here the CDR3 reads CASSFDTGSEYNQPQHF.

The genes are TRBV18 and TRBJ2-4; there is no DNA to check the TCRdb D call of TRBD2. CDR3 length: 17 amino acids. Germline CDR1 reads KGHSH; CDR2 reads LQKENI. The CDR3 region is CASSPPTSGGPGDIQYF.

The rearrangement links TRBV7-9 to TRBJ2-1; the D gene TCRdb calls, TRBD2, cannot be checked with no DNA. Germline CDR1 is SEHNR and CDR2 is FQNEAQ (reference sequence). The CDR3 length is 15 residues. This CDR3 is CASSLPERGYNEQFF.

This chain uses TRBV19 with TRBJ2-1; TCRdb lists TRBD1, though no DNA is available to test this call. The CDR3 has 16 residues. From germline, CDR1 is LNHDA and CDR2 SQIVND (reference sequence). CDR3 amino acids: CASRSPPGDRDNEQFF.

The V and J genes are TRBV29-1 and TRBJ1-2; no DNA is available, so the TRBD1 call from TCRdb remains unchecked. Germline-derived CDR1 and CDR2 are SQVTM and ANQGSEA. The CDR3 totals 11 residues. This chain's CDR3 is CSDTGDYGYTF.

The chain's CDR3 is CASSVVKRGEQFF. The chain joins TRBV9 to TRBJ2-1; TCRdb gives TRBD2 as the D gene, but with no DNA this cannot be confirmed. The length of the CDR3 is 13 residues. Germline CDR1 is SGDLS and CDR2 is YYNGEE.

This chain joins TRBV29-1 and TRBJ2-3; TCRdb lists TRBD1, though no DNA is available to test this call. Germline V gene lookup returns CDR1 SQVTM and CDR2 ANQGSEA. This CDR3 has 13 amino acids. CDR3 region: CSVPHRGQPAQYF.

This chain uses TRBV20-1 with TRBJ2-7; TCRdb's assignment of TRBD2 cannot be checked, as there is no DNA. The CDR3 extends over 14 amino acids. The V gene's germline CDR1 is DFQATT and CDR2 SNEGSKA (reference sequence). The CDR3 region is CSATPREAPYEQYF.

The gene calls are TRBV7-6 and TRBJ2-2. Looked up from germline, CDR1 is SGHVS and CDR2 is FNYEAQ. The CDR3 runs 13 residues. The CDR3 loop is CASPKPGTGELFF.

The rearrangement joins TRBV4-1 to TRBJ1-6; TCRdb lists TRBD1, though no DNA is available to test this call. The CDR3 has 13 residues. Germline CDR1 is MGHRA and CDR2 is YSYEKL. The CDR3 loop reads CASLGQNNSPLHF.

This rearrangement joins TRBV5-5 to TRBJ2-7; the D gene TCRdb calls, TRBD1, cannot be checked with no DNA. The germline CDR1 and CDR2 sequences are SGHKS and YYEKEE (reference sequence). This CDR3 is 15 amino acids long. The CDR3 reads CASSRTGGSTYEQYF.

V usage is TRBV7-2 and J usage is TRBJ2-5; the TCRdb call, TRBD1, lacks DNA for checking. The CDR3 is 17 residues long. The germline V gene encodes CDR1 SGHTA and CDR2 FQGNSA. CDR3 amino acids: CASSAPFRGAPLETQYF.

This clonotype is called medium-sized based on its frequency. This rearrangement joins TRBV4-3 to TRBJ2-7; TCRdb outputs TRBD1, but without DNA this stays unchecked. The CDR3 is made up of 16 amino acids. From germline, CDR1 is LGHNA and CDR2 YSLEER. CDR3 protein: CASSQALSTGPYEQYF.

The V call is TRBV14, the J call TRBJ2-3; the TRBD2 assignment by TCRdb is unverifiable without DNA. The CDR3 length is 16 residues. Germline CDR1 reads SGHDN; CDR2 reads FVKESK. The CDR3: CASSPVSGAPLDTQYF. Full variable domain (remainder filled in from reference TRBV14 and TRBJ2-3): EAGVTQFPSHSVIEKGQTVTLRCDPISGHDNLYWYRRVMGKEIKFLLHFVKESKQDESGMPNNRFLAERTGGTYSTLKVQPAELEDSGVYFCASSPVSGAPLDTQYFGPGTRLTVL.

The chain combines TRBV6-5 with TRBJ1-2. Germline CDR1 and CDR2: MNHEY and SVGAGI. This CDR3 region has 12 residues. CDR3 amino acids: CASSPGNYGYTF.

The chain links TRBV7-8 to TRBJ2-3. CDR1 is SGHVS, CDR2 FQNEAQ, per germline. The length of the CDR3 is 15 residues. The CDR3 reads CASSLGATDTDTQYF.

This chain links TRBV28 with TRBJ1-6. The germline V gene encodes CDR1 MDHEN and CDR2 SYDVKM. The CDR3 length is 11 residues. CDR3: CASSSNSPLHF. Together with reference TRBV28 and TRBJ1-6, the CDR3 gives the full variable domain: DVKVTQSSRYLVKRTGEKVFLECVQDMDHENMFWYRQDPGLGLRLIYFSYDVKMKEKGDIPEGYSVSREKKERFSLILESASTNQTSMYLCASSSNSPLHFGNGTRLTVT.

The chain uses TRBV5-1 and TRBJ1-1; the D gene TCRdb calls, TRBD1, cannot be checked with no DNA. The CDR3 is 16 residues long. Germline CDR1 reads SGHRS; CDR2 reads YFSETQ. CDR3 loop: CASSWDLDRGVAEAFF.

V is TRBV11-2 and J is TRBJ2-3; no DNA is available, so the TRBD2 call from TCRdb remains unchecked. The germline V gene encodes CDR1 SGHAT and CDR2 FQNNGV. This CDR3 spans 15 amino acids. This CDR3 is CASSLTLGPADTQYF.

The rearrangement joins TRBV6-5 to TRBJ2-2. The CDR3 sequence is 13 residues long. CDR1 MNHEY and CDR2 SVGAGI come from the germline V gene. The CDR3 here is CASSTANTGELFF.

The V gene is TRBV10-2, the J gene TRBJ1-5; TCRdb proposes TRBD1, but this gene call is untestable without DNA. The length of the CDR3 is 13 residues. CDR1 and CDR2 from the germline V gene are WSHSY and SAAADI. CDR3 sequence reads: CASSGTGYQPQHF.

This rearrangement joins TRBV7-3 to TRBJ2-1; TCRdb lists TRBD2, though no DNA is available to test this call. The germline gives CDR1 SGHTA, CDR2 FQGTGA. The CDR3 is 15 amino acids. The CDR3 region is CASSRLAGAQNEQFF.

The genes are TRBV18 and TRBJ1-1. The CDR3 has 15 amino acids. Germline V gene lookup returns CDR1 KGHSH and CDR2 LQKENI. The CDR3 loop is CASSQEGDLNTEAFF. Variable domain in full (rest from reference TRBV18 and TRBJ1-1): NAGVMQNPRHLVRRRGQEARLRCSPMKGHSHVYWYRQLPEEGLKFMVYLQKENIIDESGMPKERFSAEFPKEGPSILRIQQVVRGDSAAYFCASSQEGDLNTEAFFGQGTRLTVV.

The V gene is TRBV2, the J gene TRBJ2-4. The CDR3 spans 14 residues. The germline V gene encodes CDR1 SNHLY and CDR2 FYNNEI. CDR3 sequence reads: CASRVGVAKNIQYF.

The rearrangement joins TRBV27 to TRBJ2-7; as DNA is missing, the TRBD1 call by TCRdb cannot be tested. CDR1 is MNHEY and CDR2 is SMNVEV in the germline V gene (reference sequence). This CDR3 comprises 14 residues. The chain's CDR3 is CASRIGTGGNEQYF.

The chain employs TRBV20-1 and TRBJ1-2; the D call from TCRdb, TRBD1, cannot be confirmed without DNA. This CDR3 region has 13 residues. Germline lookup yields CDR1 DFQATT and CDR2 SNEGSKA (reference sequence). The CDR3 region is CSAPPGGYGGYTF.

This chain joins TRBV29-1 and TRBJ2-1; TCRdb selects TRBD2, and the lack of DNA leaves this call unchecked. The CDR3 totals 18 residues. Germline values: CDR1 SQVTM, CDR2 ANQGSEA. The CDR3 sequence is CSVEPHPPPSGSYNEQFF.